This T cell receptor (beta chain) comes out of a study of T-cell memory formation after mild COVID-19. This clonotype came up a few times. Its antigen is currently unknown. TCRdb re-called the 5' RACE reads with MiXCR, one entry per CDR3 protein. The sample lists about 430,000 distinct CDR3 sequences, about a sixth occurring once. V lost 1 base and J 4 bases, leaving 17 bases between the germline ends. The CDR3 has 16 amino acids. CDR1 and CDR2 (germline): MNHEY, SVGEGT. Study-wide points: Within pre-infection memory, some responding clones were found, suggesting cross-reactive memory joined.

This chain connects TRBV6-2 or TRBV6-3 to TRBJ2-7; tentatively, D is TRBD1 or TRBD2 (5 bases each). Sequencing was carried out using PBMCs or a T cell subset sorted from them (not recorded which). This receptor was taken from a man younger than 35 who had mild COVID-19 (a few samples of this study predate the infection). Cell type and time point are not known. DNA for the CDR3: TGTGCCAGCAGTTACTACGGGACCGACGAGGGTTACGAGCAGTACTTC. It is translated as CASSYYGTDEGYEQYF.